This T cell receptor beta chain was sequenced in a study of T cell responses to AZD1222 COVID-19 vaccine. Study-level results: Across spike, vaccine-associated CD4 TCRs were found, dominant at 160-218 and 743-854. Seropositive status at baseline applied to only 5 or 6 AZD1222 recipients. No day 14 peak samples; only post-peak repertoires were characterized.

Produced via immunoSEQ multiplex PCR; TCRdb's table is partial and in-frame only. The sample yields approximately 89,000 clones, more than 70% seen once. V lost 5 bases, J lost 1 base, and 7 bases lay in between. The CDR3 spans 13 residues. Note on this clone: Antigen: not known.

The receptor comes from an adult in good health. The chain couples TRBV12-3 or TRBV12-4 to TRBJ2-3; D is unclear. The source was peripheral blood, collected on day 0 of AZD1222 vaccination. The CDR3, as DNA: TGTGCCAGCAGTACCTGGGGCACAGATACGCAGTATTTT. As protein: CASSTWGTDTQYF.